This T cell receptor beta chain was recovered during a study of vaccination and CD4 T cells after COVID-19. Overall study findings and caveats: Vaccine-specific clones in convalescent patients were spike mono-reactive in 304 of 307 cases.

The CDR3 is 11 amino acids. Germline loops: CDR1 LNHNV, CDR2 YYDKDF (reference sequence). A word on this clonotype: Its specificity is not known. One end of the junction is discordant with germline, which a read error may explain.

The treatment denotes: approximately 10-day PBMC culture with coronavirus spike peptide pools or control peptides (ViraFEST assay). The Oncomine TCR Beta short-read assay generated sequence data from the DNA of cultured CD4+ T cells. TCRdb processed the PCR reads anew with MiXCR; each CDR3 protein has one entry. The data show about 19,000 distinct CDR3 sequences, about three fifths seen once. This receptor was identified in a human donor who had recovered from COVID-19. This sequence joins TRBV15 and TRBJ2-7; D unresolved. The source material was CD4+ T cells from blood, cultured in vitro. The CDR3 loop reads CATRDSYEQYF. The CDR3 DNA sequence: TGTGCGACCAGAGATTCCTACGAGCAGTACTTC.